Many counts were recorded for the clone carrying this T cell receptor beta chain. The sample belongs to a study of human T cells and chemical hapten exposure. From the RACE reads, TCRdb called clonotypes with MiXCR, one entry per CDR3 protein. The sample includes about 140,000 distinct CDR3 sequences, about an eighth seen only once; the top ten take approximately 1.3%. Germline assignment: CDR1 DFQATT and CDR2 SNEGSKA (reference sequence). The CDR3 sequence is 11 residues long. V lost 3 bases, J lost 6 bases, and 6 bases lay in between. Time point meaning: patch test 2, 6 weeks after DPC sensitization. Regarding treatment: therapeutic diphenylcyclopropenone sensitization with weekly scalp DPC.

This receptor was taken from a woman aged 50 to 60 with alopecia areata. Some clones in this sample may be carry-over from other donors' samples. The V and J genes are TRBV20-1 and TRBJ2-1, with D unresolved. The material was whole blood, obtained in connection with sensitization to the hapten diphenylcyclopropenone (DPC). The CDR3 DNA sequence: TGCAGTGCTAGGAGGAGCAATGAGCAGTTCTTC. This encodes CSARRSNEQFF.